This T cell receptor beta chain originates from a study of blood T cell repertoires in COVID-19. On the study more broadly: The samples span acute and convalescent COVID-19 from the United States, Italy and Spain. T cells, B-cell-depleted T cells, or PBMCs provided the cDNA or gDNA that served as material.

Methods used by the authors: Amplification with reference gene primers provided the estimates of nucleated cell counts. Clones were read by immunoSEQ multiplex PCR, and TCRdb kept only the in-frame ones, dropping some. Clone size and the V and J calls come from that table; the DNA yielded D and trimming. The sample holds 100,000 to 150,000 clones, about 85% seen once. The germline CDR1 and CDR2 sequences are KGHSH and LQKENI. This CDR3 is built from 15 residues. V was trimmed by 2 bases and J by 2 bases, leaving 12 bases between them. Sequencing used peripheral blood. The TCR comes from an elderly man with active or convalescent COVID-19. The V call is TRBV18, the J call TRBJ1-1, with TRBD1 as a possible D gene (6 bases). DNA for the CDR3: TGTGCCAGCTCACCATTAGGACAGAAAAACACTGAAGCTTTCTTT. Protein sequence: CASSPLGQKNTEAFF. The whole variable domain, filled in from reference TRBV18 and TRBJ1-1, reads NAGVMQNPRHLVRRRGQEARLRCSPMKGHSHVYWYRQLPEEGLKFMVYLQKENIIDESGMPKERFSAEFPKEGPSILRIQQVVRGDSAAYFCASSPLGQKNTEAFFGQGTRLTVV.